A selection of T cell receptor beta chains follows, all from one sample in a study. Each CDR3 protein gets one entry after TCRdb re-called the RT-PCR reads with MiXCR. The repertoire includes about 680,000 distinct CDR3 sequences, 13% to 15% of them detected once, and roughly 3.9% sits in the top ten. The specimen was memory CD4+ T cells from blood. These receptors were taken from a female donor in good health, serving as a healthy control. Both conserved end residues are part of each CDR3. The D gene is left open where the match is weak. A clone size is listed for some rows: how often the clone was seen (once, few, many), or a class if it is expanded.

clone size: few; D gene: NA; V gene: TRBV9; J gene: TRBJ1-2; CDR3 length: 15; CDR3 DNA: TGTGCCAGCAGCGTATCCCCCAGCGTATGGGCCGGCTACACCTTC; CDR3 protein: CASSVSPSVWAGYTF
clone size: NA; D gene: NA; V gene: TRBV5-1; J gene: TRBJ1-2; CDR3 length: 15; CDR3 DNA: TGCGCCAGCAGCCCCCTTTACGGGGGGAATGAGGGCTACACCTTC; CDR3 protein: CASSPLYGGNEGYTF
clone size: many; D gene: NA; V gene: TRBV7-2; J gene: TRBJ2-1; CDR3 length: 12; CDR3 DNA: TGTGCCAGCAGCCCCAGCCACAATGAGCAGTTCTTC; CDR3 protein: CASSPSHNEQFF
clone size: NA; D gene: NA; V gene: TRBV20-1; J gene: TRBJ1-1; CDR3 length: 14; CDR3 DNA: TGCAGTGCTAGAGGCCCCCAAGTTCCCACTGAAGCTTTCTTT; CDR3 protein: CSARGPQVPTEAFF
clone size: NA; D gene: NA; V gene: TRBV20-1; J gene: TRBJ1-5; CDR3 length: 14; CDR3 DNA: TGCAGTGCTAGGGAGACTTATAGCAATCAGCCCCAGCATTTT; CDR3 protein: CSARETYSNQPQHF
clone size: NA; D gene: TRBD1; V gene: TRBV20-1; J gene: TRBJ2-6; CDR3 length: 16; CDR3 DNA: TGCAGTGCCATGGACAGGGGCTCTTCTGGGGCCAACGTCCTGACTTTC; CDR3 protein: CSAMDRGSSGANVLTF
clone size: NA; D gene: NA; V gene: TRBV3-1; J gene: TRBJ2-5; CDR3 length: 14; CDR3 DNA: TGTGCCAGCAGCCTCGCCCGGACGACCGAGACCCAGTACTTC; CDR3 protein: CASSLARTTETQYF
clone size: NA; D gene: NA; V gene: TRBV10-3; J gene: TRBJ2-1; CDR3 length: 13; CDR3 DNA: TGTGCCATCAGTGAGGGCAGGGGCTACGAGCAGTTCTTC; CDR3 protein: CAISEGRGYEQFF
clone size: few; D gene: TRBD2; V gene: TRBV20-1; J gene: TRBJ2-7; CDR3 length: 16; CDR3 DNA: TGCAGTGCTAGAGTTCTAGCGGGAGAGAGCTCCTACGAGCAGTACTTC; CDR3 protein: CSARVLAGESSYEQYF
clone size: many; D gene: TRBD1; V gene: TRBV5-1; J gene: TRBJ2-5; CDR3 length: 15; CDR3 DNA: TGCGCCAGCAGCCTCGGGACAGGGATCCAAGAGACCCAGTACTTC; CDR3 protein: CASSLGTGIQETQYF
clone size: few; D gene: NA; V gene: TRBV7-2; J gene: TRBJ2-1; CDR3 length: 14; CDR3 DNA: TGTGCCAGCAGCTTAGCCGGGACCCTCAATGAGCAGTTCTTC; CDR3 protein: CASSLAGTLNEQFF
clone size: few; D gene: NA; V gene: TRBV5-1; J gene: TRBJ2-7; CDR3 length: 12; CDR3 DNA: TGCGCCAGCAGCTTGACCGGGGACGAGCAGTACTTC; CDR3 protein: CASSLTGDEQYF
clone size: many; D gene: TRBD1; V gene: TRBV11-2; J gene: TRBJ2-4; CDR3 length: 14; CDR3 DNA: TGTGCCAGCAGCTCCCGGGACAGCAAAAACATTCAGTACTTC; CDR3 protein: CASSSRDSKNIQYF
clone size: many; D gene: NA; V gene: TRBV27; J gene: TRBJ2-3; CDR3 length: 16; CDR3 DNA: TGTGCCAGCAGTCCCCTAGGGCTAGCGAGGGCAGATACGCAGTATTTT; CDR3 protein: CASSPLGLARADTQYF
clone size: many; D gene: TRBD2; V gene: TRBV6-5; J gene: TRBJ2-3; CDR3 length: 13; CDR3 DNA: TGTGCCAGCAGTTACGGACTAGTGGATACGCAGTATTTT; CDR3 protein: CASSYGLVDTQYF
clone size: NA; D gene: TRBD2; V gene: TRBV9; J gene: TRBJ2-3; CDR3 length: 14; CDR3 DNA: TGTGCCAGCAGCGCGACTAGCGGCACAGATACGCAGTATTTT; CDR3 protein: CASSATSGTDTQYF
clone size: few; D gene: NA; V gene: TRBV5-1; J gene: TRBJ1-1; CDR3 length: 16; CDR3 DNA: TGCGCCAGCAGCTTCGGACGGGCGATGGGGAACACTGAAGCTTTCTTT; CDR3 protein: CASSFGRAMGNTEAFF
clone size: many; D gene: TRBD2; V gene: TRBV20-1; J gene: TRBJ2-2; CDR3 length: 12; CDR3 DNA: TGCAGTGCGAGGGAGGGCACCGGGGAGCTGTTTTTT; CDR3 protein: CSAREGTGELFF
clone size: NA; D gene: TRBD2; V gene: TRBV24-1; J gene: TRBJ2-1; CDR3 length: 14; CDR3 DNA: TGTGCCACCAGCCTAGCGGGAACCTACAATGAGCAGTTCTTC; CDR3 protein: CATSLAGTYNEQFF
clone size: few; D gene: TRBD2; V gene: TRBV7-2; J gene: TRBJ2-2; CDR3 length: 15; CDR3 DNA: TGTGCCACCTCAGAAAGCGGGAGAGGGACCGGGGAGCTGTTTTTT; CDR3 protein: CATSESGRGTGELFF
clone size: NA; D gene: NA; V gene: TRBV30; J gene: TRBJ2-2; CDR3 length: 16; CDR3 DNA: TGTGCCTGGAGTGGGGGGGCTAGCCCAAACACCGGGGAGCTGTTTTTT; CDR3 protein: CAWSGGASPNTGELFF
clone size: NA; D gene: TRBD2; V gene: TRBV7-3; J gene: TRBJ2-1; CDR3 length: 17; CDR3 DNA: TGTGCCAGCAGCTTATCGAGACTAGCGGGGGCCTACAATGAGCAGTTCTTC; CDR3 protein: CASSLSRLAGAYNEQFF
clone size: few; D gene: TRBD1; V gene: TRBV20-1; J gene: TRBJ2-7; CDR3 length: 15; CDR3 DNA: TGCAGTGCTAGAGTAACCTCGGGCAGGGGGCACGAGCAGTACTTC; CDR3 protein: CSARVTSGRGHEQYF
clone size: NA; D gene: TRBD1; V gene: TRBV18; J gene: TRBJ1-2; CDR3 length: 15; CDR3 DNA: TGTGCCAGCTCACCGCGGGGACAGTCCGAATATGGCTACACCTTC; CDR3 protein: CASSPRGQSEYGYTF
clone size: few; D gene: TRBD1; V gene: TRBV20-1; J gene: TRBJ2-3; CDR3 length: 14; CDR3 DNA: TGCAGTGCTAGAGTGGGACAGCCCACAGATACGCAGTATTTT; CDR3 protein: CSARVGQPTDTQYF
clone size: few; D gene: TRBD2; V gene: TRBV10-3; J gene: TRBJ2-5; CDR3 length: 15; CDR3 DNA: TGTGCCATCAGTTTGACTAGCGGGACCCAAGAGACCCAGTACTTC; CDR3 protein: CAISLTSGTQETQYF
clone size: NA; D gene: TRBD1; V gene: TRBV2; J gene: TRBJ2-7; CDR3 length: 16; CDR3 DNA: TGTGCCAGCACCCCCGATCAGGGGGCGCGGACCTACGAGCAGTACTTC; CDR3 protein: CASTPDQGARTYEQYF
clone size: many; D gene: TRBD2; V gene: TRBV29-1; J gene: TRBJ2-3; CDR3 length: 17; CDR3 DNA: TGCAGCGTTGAAGCCATGCGCGGGGGGCCCGGCACAGATACGCAGTATTTT; CDR3 protein: CSVEAMRGGPGTDTQYF
clone size: many; D gene: TRBD2; V gene: TRBV12-3/TRBV12-4; J gene: TRBJ2-1; CDR3 length: 15; CDR3 DNA: TGTGCCAGCAGAATAACTAGCGGGAGCTACAATGAGCAGTTCTTC; CDR3 protein: CASRITSGSYNEQFF
clone size: few; D gene: NA; V gene: TRBV5-1; J gene: TRBJ1-1; CDR3 length: 15; CDR3 DNA: TGCGCCAGCAGCTTGGGGGGGACAAATGCGTTGGAAGCTTTCTTT; CDR3 protein: CASSLGGTNALEAFF
clone size: NA; D gene: TRBD1; V gene: TRBV20-1; J gene: TRBJ2-2; CDR3 length: 13; CDR3 DNA: TGCAGTGCTGGGACAGGGGTGTTGAGGGAGCTGTTTTTT; CDR3 protein: CSAGTGVLRELFF
clone size: few; D gene: NA; V gene: TRBV5-1; J gene: TRBJ1-2; CDR3 length: 15; CDR3 DNA: TGCGCCAGCAGCTTGGTGTCCGCCATAGTGGATGGCTACACCTTC; CDR3 protein: CASSLVSAIVDGYTF
clone size: NA; D gene: TRBD1; V gene: TRBV28; J gene: TRBJ2-7; CDR3 length: 13; CDR3 DNA: TGTGCCAGCAGGACAACAGGGGTATACGGGCAGTACTTC; CDR3 protein: CASRTTGVYGQYF
clone size: many; D gene: NA; V gene: TRBV28; J gene: TRBJ2-7; CDR3 length: 16; CDR3 DNA: TGTGCCAGCAAAACCCACGACGGGACGGGGAGATACGAGCAGTACTTC; CDR3 protein: CASKTHDGTGRYEQYF
clone size: few; D gene: NA; V gene: TRBV3-1; J gene: TRBJ2-2; CDR3 length: 15; CDR3 DNA: TGTGCCAGCAGCCAAGGGGGGCTCAACACCGGGGAGCTGTTTTTT; CDR3 protein: CASSQGGLNTGELFF
clone size: few; D gene: TRBD2; V gene: TRBV5-1; J gene: TRBJ2-7; CDR3 length: 17; CDR3 DNA: TGCGCCAGCAGCTCCCCGGGGGGGAGGAGGAGCTCCTACGAGCAGTACTTC; CDR3 protein: CASSSPGGRRSSYEQYF
clone size: NA; D gene: TRBD2; V gene: TRBV20-1; J gene: TRBJ2-1; CDR3 length: 15; CDR3 DNA: TGCAGTGCGAAGGCCCCGGGACTAGTCACCAATGAGCAGTTCTTC; CDR3 protein: CSAKAPGLVTNEQFF
clone size: NA; D gene: NA; V gene: TRBV6-2/TRBV6-3; J gene: TRBJ2-1; CDR3 length: 12; CDR3 DNA: TGTGCCAGCAGTTACGCCTCTAGCGACCCGTTCTTC; CDR3 protein: CASSYASSDPFF
clone size: many; D gene: NA; V gene: TRBV7-2; J gene: TRBJ2-2; CDR3 length: 14; CDR3 DNA: TGTGCCAGCAGCCCGGTCCGTGGGGCCGGGGAGCTGTTTTTT; CDR3 protein: CASSPVRGAGELFF
clone size: NA; D gene: NA; V gene: TRBV11-2; J gene: TRBJ2-5; CDR3 length: 16; CDR3 DNA: TGTGCCAGCAGCTTAGTCTCCGGCAGGGGTGGTGAGACCCAGTACTTC; CDR3 protein: CASSLVSGRGGETQYF
clone size: NA; D gene: NA; V gene: TRBV6-2/TRBV6-3; J gene: TRBJ2-7; CDR3 length: 15; CDR3 DNA: TGTGCCAGCAGTTCCTCCGGGACGCCCCCCTACGAGCAGTACTTC; CDR3 protein: CASSSSGTPPYEQYF